These 23 T cell receptor beta chains were all obtained from the same sample, sequenced in a study of tumor and adjacent non-tumor tissue in lung cancer. The library came from three nested PCR rounds adapted from ARM-PCR protocols. TCRdb itself ran the multiplex PCR reads through MiXCR, one entry per CDR3 protein. Of some 100,000 distinct CDR3 sequences listed, 60% to 80% were seen once; the top ten hold roughly 19%. This sample's RNA came from whole unsorted tissue. More than 3 cm separated this lung sample from the edge of the tumor. Sequences were obtained from distant non-tumor lung tissue. The source of these receptors is a young man with non-small cell lung cancer.

This clonotype occurred many times. The rearrangement joins TRBV6-1 to TRBJ1-5; D gene unclear. Germline loops: CDR1 MNHNS, CDR2 SASEGT. The CDR3 covers 16 residues. Trimming stripped 0 bases from V and 1 base from J, with 10 bases between. This CDR3 is CASSEATQPSNQPQHF. CDR3 nucleotide sequence: TGTGCCAGCAGTGAAGCAACCCAGCCGAGCAATCAGCCCCAGCATTTT.

Worth noting for this clonotype: The germline gene is not matched at one end of the junction; a read error may be the cause. The J gene is TRBJ1-1, the V gene TRBV29-1; D ambiguous. The CDR3 has 11 amino acids. The V gene's germline CDR1 is SQVTM and CDR2 ANQGSEA. The CDR3 sequence: CSVQVWDEPLF. The CDR3 bases are TGCAGCGTTCAAGTGTGGGATGAGCCTTTATTT.

Details on this clonotype: A much larger clone lies a single base off, so this may be a read error. The chain uses TRBV7-8 and TRBJ2-1, with D unclear. Germline lookup yields CDR1 SGHVS and CDR2 FQNEAQ. The CDR3 spans 16 residues. DNA of the CDR3: TGTCCCAGCAGCTTAGTTCCCGGAAGCTCCTACAATGAGCAGTTCTTC. Amino acid sequence: CPSSLVPGSSYNEQFF.

This chain links TRBV20-1 with TRBJ2-3; D is possibly TRBD2 (6 bases). Germline V gene data show CDR1 as DFQATT and CDR2 as SNEGSKA (reference sequence). This CDR3 comprises 15 residues. CDR3 loop: CRVREGGGPTDTQYF. CDR3 in DNA: TGCAGAGTTAGAGAGGGAGGCGGTCCCACAGATACGCAGTATTTT.

The rearrangement joins TRBV6-1 to TRBJ2-3; possible D gene TRBD1, 6 bases. CDR3 length: 16 amino acids. V was trimmed by 2 bases and J by 5 bases, leaving 17 bases between them. The germline V gene has CDR1 MNHNS and CDR2 SASEGT. CDR3 DNA sequence: TGTGCCAGCAGTGAAAAAGCGACAGGAGTCGTAGATACGCAGTATTTT. Its protein is CASSEKATGVVDTQYF.

On this clonotype: With a much larger clone just one base away, this may be a read error. The V and J genes are TRBV6-1 and TRBJ1-5; D gene ambiguous. This CDR3 has 16 residues. The V gene lost 2 bases and the J gene lost 2 bases, with 13 bases spanning the gap. CDR1 and CDR2 (germline): MNHNS, SASEGT. The CDR3 region has the DNA TGTGCCAGCAGTGAACTTATTAGGGCGGGCAATCAGCCCCAGCATTTT. It yields the protein CASSELIRAGNQPQHF.

This clonotype has a count of ten or more. V is TRBV20-1 and J is TRBJ2-3; TRBD2 aligns across 7 bases. The length of the CDR3 is 18 residues. Germline loops: CDR1 DFQATT, CDR2 SNEGSKA (reference sequence). J gave up 4 bases and V 1 base, and 17 bases lay outside the gene matches. CDR3 protein: CSARGGGGSGAPPDTQYF. CDR3 coding DNA: TGCAGTGCTAGAGGGGGTGGCGGGAGCGGGGCCCCTCCAGATACGCAGTATTTT.

Notes on this clonotype: The final CDR3 position lacks the conserved phenylalanine or tryptophan, pointing to a likely read error. The CDR3 is CSATAGTVFYCNQPQHL. CDR3 in DNA: TGCAGTGCTACCGCCGGGACAGTATTTTATTGCAATCAGCCCCAGCATTTG. The chain links TRBV20-1 to TRBJ1-5; 7 nucleotides line up with TRBD1. This CDR3 spans 17 amino acids. V dropped 4 bases and J dropped 2; count of bases not matched to a gene: 14. CDR1 and CDR2 from the germline V gene are DFQATT and SNEGSKA (reference sequence).

On this clonotype itself: One end of the junction varies from germline; a read error may be responsible. The V call is TRBV11-1, the J call TRBJ2-3, with a tentative D call TRBD1 (5 bases). Germline V gene lookup returns CDR1 SGHAT and CDR2 FQDESV (reference sequence). This CDR3 spans 16 amino acids. Here the CDR3 DNA reads TGTGCCAGCAGTTTAGAGGACATATTACGCACAGATACGCGGTATTTT. Its protein is CASSLEDILRTDTRYF.

Note on this clonotype: A read error may account for a junction end that differs from germline. This chain links TRBV5-1 with TRBJ2-5; D may be TRBD2 (5 bases). The CDR3 is 15 residues long. Per germline, CDR1 SGHRS and CDR2 YFSETQ. The CDR3 DNA reads as TGCGCCAGCAGCTCATCTAGCAGGAAGGAAGAGACCCAGTATTTC. Translated, it gives CASSSSSRKEETQYF.

Concerning this clonotype: In this CDR3 the conserved last residue, phenylalanine or tryptophan, is missing, so a read error is likely. The chain has TRBV29-1 and TRBJ2-1; 9 nucleotides match TRBD2. This CDR3 is 16 amino acids long. Germline V gene data show CDR1 as SQVTM and CDR2 as ANQGSEA. The V gene end was trimmed by 6 bases and the J gene end by 6 bases; junction bases not matched to a gene: 15. This CDR3 is CSVLIAHSGSANEQFS. DNA of the CDR3: TGCAGCGTCCTGATCGCCCATAGCGGGAGTGCCAATGAGCAGTTCTCC.

Note on this clonotype: A much larger clone differs by one base, so this may be a read error. The gene calls are TRBV20-1 and TRBJ2-3; D remains unclear. This CDR3 is 13 amino acids long. Deletions cut 7 bases from V and 6 bases from J, with 17 bases between. Per germline, CDR1 DFQATT and CDR2 SNEGSKA (reference sequence). CDR3 sequence: CSDPYTGVDTQYF. CDR3 DNA: TGCAGTGATCCCTATACTGGGGTCGATACGCAGTATTTT.

To note about this clonotype: This clone may be a read error of a much larger clone one base away. J is TRBJ2-2 and V is TRBV10-2; 10 bases align to TRBD1. The CDR3 consists of 16 residues. With V trimmed by 3 bases and J by 9 bases, 10 bases remained unmatched. Germline V gene lookup returns CDR1 WSHSY and CDR2 SAAADI. Here the CDR3 DNA reads TGCGCCAGCAGTGACCAAGGACAGGGGGGCGCGAGGGAGCTGTTTTTT. This translates into CASSDQGQGGARELFF.

Comment on this clonotype: A read error is possible here, since a much larger clone lies one base away. The chain recombines TRBV4-1 with TRBJ2-7; weak D call: TRBD1 (5 bases). Deletions cut 0 bases from V and 2 bases from J, with 8 bases between. The germline V gene encodes CDR1 MGHRA and CDR2 YSYEKL. The CDR3 runs 14 residues. This CDR3 is CASSQEDITYEQYF. The CDR3, as DNA: TGCGCCAGCAGCCAAGAGGACATTACCTACGAGCAGTACTTC.

In the case of this clonotype: Germline and junction disagree at one end, which may indicate a read error. The rearrangement links TRBV6-5 to TRBJ2-7; 7 bases fit TRBD1. The CDR3 has 13 residues. Germline values: CDR1 MNHEY, CDR2 SVGAGI. Here the CDR3 reads CARRRQGPHEQYF. Here the CDR3 DNA reads TGTGCCCGCAGAAGACAGGGACCCCACGAGCAGTACTTC.

This clonotype was observed a few times. A single base separates this from a much larger clone, so it may be a read error. The rearrangement links TRBV20-1 to TRBJ2-7; 8 nucleotides align to TRBD1. Looked up from germline, CDR1 is DFQATT and CDR2 is SNEGSKA (reference sequence). The CDR3 has 13 amino acids. The CDR3 bases are TGCAGTGCTGACAGGGGTGATACCTACGAGAAGTACTTC. Protein product: CSADRGDTYEKYF.

As for this clonotype: One junction end does not reproduce the germline sequence, and a read error may be involved. V gene TRBV6-1 combines with J gene TRBJ2-5; 10 bases are a match to TRBD1. This CDR3 comprises 15 residues. Germline V gene sequence: CDR1 MNHNS, CDR2 SASEGT. The CDR3 here is CASSWGTGEGETQCF. The CDR3 nucleotides are TGTGCCAGCAGTTGGGGGACAGGGGAGGGAGAGACCCAGTGCTTC.

In regard to this clonotype: A much larger clone lies one base from this, so it may be a read error. CDR3 sequence reads: CVSSPPSSGANDKLFF. CDR3 nucleotides: TGTGTCAGCAGCCCCCCCAGCTCGGGGGCAAATGATAAACTGTTTTTT. The chain is built from TRBV11-2 and TRBJ1-4, with D perhaps TRBD1 (6 bases). Germline V gives CDR1 SGHAT, CDR2 FQNNGV. CDR3 length equals 16 residues.

A word on this clonotype: The junction shows a germline mismatch at one end, possibly a read error. CDR3 in DNA: TGCGCCAGCAGTCACGGCGGCGTGAGGGAGGGTGAGCAGTTCTTC. Protein product: CASSHGGVREGEQFF. The chain combines TRBV6-5 with TRBJ2-1; 7 bases are shared with TRBD2. This CDR3 region has 15 residues. CDR1 MNHEY and CDR2 SVGAGI come from the germline V gene.

The sample holds a few counts of this clonotype. A junction boundary mismatches the germline segment, possibly from a read error. This chain joins TRBV11-2 and TRBJ2-3; D uncertain. The CDR3 contains 13 residues. Germline V lookup: CDR1 SGHAT, CDR2 FQNNGV. CDR3 coding DNA: TGTGCCAGCAGCTTAACCTCCCCGAATACGCAGTATTTC. The encoded protein is CASSLTSPNTQYF.

This clonotype was found many times. This chain uses TRBV20-1 with TRBJ2-2; D is undetermined. The germline V gene has CDR1 DFQATT and CDR2 SNEGSKA (reference sequence). The V and J ends lost 2 bases and 7 bases respectively, with 11 bases between them. The CDR3 totals 13 residues. In DNA form, the CDR3 reads TGCAGTGCTAGAATGGAAGGGATCGGGGAGCTGTTTTTT. It encodes CSARMEGIGELFF.

A remark on this clonotype: One base away lies a much larger clone, so this may be a sequencing read error. The chain joins TRBV4-1 to TRBJ2-7; no firm D call. Trimming shortened V by 1 base and J by 3 bases, and 7 bases separated the two germline ends. This CDR3 comprises 13 residues. The V gene's germline CDR1 is MGHRA and CDR2 YSYEKL. CDR3 in amino acids: CASSQGDGYEQYF. Written as DNA, the CDR3 is TGCGCCAGCAGCCAAGGAGATGGCTACGAGCAGTACTTC.

This rearrangement joins TRBV20-1 to TRBJ2-3; a weak D match, TRBD2 (6 bases). Between the trimmed V and J ends, which lost 6 bases and 8 bases, there was a span of 30 bases. Germline assignment: CDR1 DFQATT and CDR2 SNEGSKA (reference sequence). The CDR3 is 17 amino acids. CDR3 DNA: TGCAGTGCAGGAGGAGGATTAGAGGGAGGCCTCTCAGTTACGCAGTATTTT. Its protein product is CSAGGGLEGGLSVTQYF.